The entry that follows covers one T cell receptor (beta chain) sequence. These data belong to a study of PD-L1 blockade in urothelial cancer. On the study more broadly: Patients' histories included 0 to 3 prior chemotherapy regimens.

Time point noted: peripheral blood 6 weeks after treatment start. Each patient contributed between 1 and 8 total time points of blood mononuclear cells, pretreatment and during treatment. In each PCR, synthetic TCR analog templates were spiked in. Data came from immunoSEQ multiplex PCR; TCRdb stores just in-frame clones and leaves some out. This table has over 70,000 clones, around 78% appearing once. The trim removed 5 bases at V and 1 base at J, leaving 6 bases unmatched. The germline gives CDR1 SGHNT, CDR2 YENEEA. The CDR3 contains 15 residues. The material was PBMCs, obtained around atezolizumab (anti-PD-L1) treatment. The TCR was taken from a man in his 70s with urothelial cancer. The chain is built from TRBV11-3 and TRBJ1-1; 8 bases match TRBD1. CDR3 sequence: CASSPLGTGNTEAFF. CDR3 coding DNA: TGTGCCAGCAGCCCGTTAGGGACAGGGAACACTGAAGCTTTCTTT.